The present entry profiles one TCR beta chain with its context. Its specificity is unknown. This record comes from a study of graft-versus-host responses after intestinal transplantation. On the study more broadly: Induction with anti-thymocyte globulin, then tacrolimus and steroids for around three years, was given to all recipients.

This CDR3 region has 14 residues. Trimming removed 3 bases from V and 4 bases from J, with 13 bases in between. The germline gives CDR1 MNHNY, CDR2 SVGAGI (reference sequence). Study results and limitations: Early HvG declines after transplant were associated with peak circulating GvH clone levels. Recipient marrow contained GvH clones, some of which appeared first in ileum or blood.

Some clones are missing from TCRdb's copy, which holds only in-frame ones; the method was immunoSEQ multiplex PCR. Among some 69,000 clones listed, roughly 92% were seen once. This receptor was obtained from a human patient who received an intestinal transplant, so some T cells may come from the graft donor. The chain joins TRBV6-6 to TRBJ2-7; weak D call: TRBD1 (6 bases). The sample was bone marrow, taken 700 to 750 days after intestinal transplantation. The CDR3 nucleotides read TGTGCCAGCAGTTATCCGGGACACCTATACGAGCAGTACTTC. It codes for CASSYPGHLYEQYF.